Sequencing of this T cell receptor beta chain was carried out in a study of T cells in tuberculosis. Thawed, overnight-rested PBMC were stained with GMM-loaded CD1B tetramer, viability dye and anti-CD3, then sorted. The lipid loaded on the CD1B tetramers was C32 glucose monomycolate from Rhodococcus equi. Tetramer-negative cells, approximately 110,000 per donor, were also sorted. Assay used: immunoSEQ multiplex PCR; TCRdb lists only in-frame clones, some missing. The sample has 85,000 to 90,000 clones, about nine tenths seen once. Study findings and constraints: Some low-affinity tetramer-binding T cells may be absent from this sample.

The material sequenced was CD1b-GMM tetramer-negative cells sorted from PBMCs. The receptor was isolated from an adult woman with latent tuberculosis.

CDR3 residues: CASSSGPGINEQFF. The CDR3 DNA is TGTGCCAGCAGCTCGGGTCCCGGAATCAATGAGCAGTTCTTC. The chain joins TRBV5-4 to TRBJ2-1; D ambiguous. The CDR3 is 14 amino acids. Germline assignment: CDR1 SGHNT and CDR2 YYREEE (reference sequence). Trimming took off 3 bases at V and 6 bases at J, with 13 bases between the two ends.